These T cell receptor beta chains were read from a single sample in a study of T-cell reconstitution after alpha-beta-depleted transplantation in children. MiXCR was run by TCRdb on the PCR reads, yielding one entry per CDR3 protein. The sample has 70,000 to 95,000 distinct CDR3 sequences; 9.5% to 15% are singletons. Sequencing was performed on PBMCs from the stem cell graft donor, taken from the stem cell graft. These receptor sequences come from a human donor who donated a stem cell graft to a child with inherited bone marrow failure. Each CDR3 is given with its conserved first and last residue. Fields, in order: clone size, D gene, V gene, J gene, CDR3 protein, CDR3 DNA. The D gene is left open where the match is weak. Clone size is stated in some rows and not others, as once, few, many or a class when expanded.

>many|TRBD1|TRBV19|TRBJ2-7
CASSGTGGLSYEQYF
TGTGCCAGTAGTGGGACAGGGGGCCTCTCCTACGAGCAGTACTTC
>many|.|TRBV20-1|TRBJ1-6
CSAIRTDDNSPLHF
TGCAGTGCTATCAGGACGGACGATAATTCACCCCTCCACTTT
>.|.|TRBV11-2|TRBJ1-4
CASSLLSGFNEKLFF
TGTGCCAGCAGCTTATTATCTGGGTTTAATGAAAAACTGTTTTTT
>many|TRBD2|TRBV12-5|TRBJ2-3
CASGKPPSGGTDTQYF
TGTGCTAGTGGTAAACCCCCTAGCGGGGGCACAGATACGCAGTATTTT
>many|.|TRBV12-3/TRBV12-4|TRBJ1-2
CASGFRDRGYTF
TGTGCCAGCGGCTTCAGGGATAGGGGCTACACCTTC
>many|TRBD2|TRBV5-4|TRBJ2-1
CASTFRTSGYNEQFF
TGTGCCAGCACCTTTAGGACTAGCGGCTACAATGAGCAGTTCTTC
>many|TRBD1|TRBV29-1|TRBJ1-1
CSVEGGQALTPRVNTEAFF
TGCAGCGTTGAAGGGGGACAGGCCCTTACCCCGCGGGTGAACACTGAAGCTTTCTTT
>many|TRBD2|TRBV5-1|TRBJ2-7
CASSWRTSRRYF
TGCGCCAGCAGCTGGCGGACTAGCCGTCGGTACTTC
>many|.|TRBV20-1|TRBJ1-1
CSARRQVNTEAFF
TGCAGTGCTAGAAGACAAGTGAACACTGAAGCTTTCTTT
>few|.|TRBV29-1|TRBJ2-5
CTILKETQYF
TGCACTATCTTAAAAGAGACCCAGTACTTC
>medium-sized|.|TRBV7-6|TRBJ2-1
CASSLAPSPSNDEQFF
TGTGCCAGCAGCTTAGCCCCTAGCCCCTCGAATGATGAGCAGTTCTTC
>many|.|TRBV7-9|TRBJ2-7
CASSLSNYEQYF
TGTGCCAGCAGCTTATCCAACTACGAGCAGTACTTC
>many|.|TRBV7-9|TRBJ2-1
CASSPTFRGSYNEQFF
TGTGCCAGCAGTCCGACTTTCAGGGGCTCCTACAATGAGCAGTTCTTC
>many|.|TRBV5-1|TRBJ2-2
CASRRTAPGELFF
TGCGCCAGCAGAAGGACAGCGCCCGGGGAGCTGTTTTTT
>once|.|TRBV6-5|TRBJ2-2
CASSYLPLGRGDTGELFF
TGTGCCAGCAGTTACCTTCCCTTGGGTAGGGGGGACACCGGGGAGCTGTTTTTT
>many|.|TRBV11-2|TRBJ1-3
CASDRGASGNTIYF
TGTGCCAGCGATAGGGGAGCCTCTGGAAACACCATATATTTT
>many|TRBD1|TRBV19|TRBJ1-5
CASRSTGDPSNQPQHF
TGTGCCAGTAGATCGACAGGGGACCCAAGCAATCAGCCCCAGCATTTT
>many|.|TRBV5-1|TRBJ2-7
CASSLRAVPPYEQYF
TGCGCCAGCAGCTTGAGAGCAGTCCCTCCCTACGAGCAGTACTTC
>many|.|TRBV4-2|TRBJ2-5
CASSQPLAGQETQYF
TGTGCCAGCAGCCAACCCCTGGCGGGTCAAGAGACCCAGTACTTC
>.|.|TRBV5-6|TRBJ2-7
CASSLGVPCEQYF
TGTGCCAGCAGCTTGGGGGTTCCCTGCGAGCAGTACTTC
>many|.|TRBV20-1|TRBJ1-1
CSASSAGLNTEAFF
TGCAGTGCTAGTTCTGCGGGATTGAACACTGAAGCTTTCTTT
>many|.|TRBV7-2|TRBJ2-3
CASRRDPTSTDTQYF
TGTGCCAGCAGACGGGACCCCACTAGCACAGATACGCAGTATTTT
>few|.|TRBV9|TRBJ2-5
CASSVGGSRRQETQYF
TGTGCCAGCAGCGTAGGAGGGTCGAGGCGGCAAGAGACCCAGTACTTC
>.|.|TRBV5-1|TRBJ2-1
CASSFEGGEQFF
TGCGCCAGCAGCTTCGAGGGGGGTGAGCAGTTCTTC
>many|TRBD2|TRBV25-1|TRBJ2-1
CASSEFNSGGHNEQFF
TGTGCCAGCAGTGAATTTAATAGCGGGGGCCACAATGAGCAGTTCTTC
>few|.|TRBV9|TRBJ1-1
CASSKFGWDTEAFF
TGTGCCAGCAGCAAATTCGGGTGGGACACTGAAGCTTTCTTT
>many|.|TRBV2|TRBJ2-5
CASNPQETQYF
TGTGCCAGCAACCCCCAAGAGACCCAGTACTTC
>many|.|TRBV4-1|TRBJ2-5
CASSQVMLAVPRETQYF
TGCGCCAGCAGCCAAGTAATGCTAGCAGTCCCCAGAGAGACCCAGTACTTC
>.|.|TRBV5-4|TRBJ1-1
CASSLDGLYEAYF
TGTGCCAGCAGCCTGGACGGCCTCTATGAAGCTTACTTT
>many|.|TRBV19|TRBJ1-5
CASKSLEDQPQHF
TGTGCCAGTAAGTCACTGGAGGATCAGCCCCAGCATTTT
>many|TRBD1|TRBV6-5|TRBJ2-7
CASSFPGQGDHEQYF
TGTGCCAGCAGTTTCCCGGGACAGGGCGACCACGAGCAGTACTTC
>.|TRBD1|TRBV5-1|TRBJ1-4
CASSLDRGEKLFF
TGCGCCAGCAGCTTGGACAGGGGTGAAAAACTGTTTTTT
>few|TRBD2|TRBV5-4|TRBJ2-3
CASSRGLAGSNTDTQYF
TGTGCCAGCAGCAGGGGACTAGCGGGAAGTAATACAGATACGCAGTATTTT
>few|TRBD1|TRBV7-9|TRBJ1-2
CASSGTGGRLWYGYTF
TGTGCCAGCAGCGGGACAGGGGGCCGGCTATGGTATGGCTACACCTTC
>few|.|TRBV5-4|TRBJ2-1
CASRPDSYNEQFF
TGTGCCAGCAGGCCCGACAGTTACAATGAGCAGTTCTTC
>many|.|TRBV6-5|TRBJ2-2
CASSYRGIGGQTGELFF
TGTGCCAGCAGTTACCGAGGGATTGGAGGGCAAACCGGGGAGCTGTTTTTT
>many|.|TRBV7-9|TRBJ2-1
CASSLAHSYNEQFF
TGTGCCAGCAGCTTAGCGCACAGCTACAATGAGCAGTTCTTC
>many|.|TRBV20-1|TRBJ1-2
CSARGGAAGYGYTF
TGCAGTGCTAGGGGCGGGGCCGCCGGGTATGGCTACACCTTC
>many|TRBD2|TRBV7-2|TRBJ2-5
CASSQKTSLQETQYF
TGTGCCAGCAGCCAAAAGACTAGCTTACAAGAGACCCAGTACTTC
>few|TRBD2|TRBV12-3/TRBV12-4|TRBJ2-4
CASSRREGRGIQYF
TGTGCCAGCAGTCGGCGGGAGGGCCGGGGCATTCAGTACTTC
>.|.|TRBV29-1|TRBJ2-3
CSADRAGSTDTQYF
TGCAGCGCCGATCGGGCGGGAAGCACAGATACGCAGTATTTT
>.|.|TRBV7-9|TRBJ2-1
CASSLASGTARIHEQFF
TGTGCCAGCAGCTTAGCTTCCGGGACTGCTCGGATCCATGAGCAGTTCTTC
>many|.|TRBV29-1|TRBJ1-1
CSVDQQVASEAFF
TGCAGCGTTGACCAGCAGGTAGCATCTGAAGCTTTCTTT
>many|TRBD2|TRBV4-2|TRBJ2-1
CASSPGLAGGLGQFF
TGTGCCAGCAGCCCCGGACTAGCGGGGGGGCTTGGGCAGTTCTTC
>many|.|TRBV7-6|TRBJ1-1
CASSLHQQGNTEAFF
TGTGCCAGCAGCTTACACCAACAGGGGAACACTGAAGCTTTCTTT
>many|.|TRBV25-1|TRBJ2-5
CASRRGAEETQYF
TGTGCCAGCCGCCGCGGGGCAGAAGAGACCCAGTACTTC
>once|TRBD1|TRBV2|TRBJ2-7
CASSDQGAGYEQYF
TGTGCCAGCAGTGACCAGGGGGCGGGGTACGAGCAGTACTTC
>.|.|TRBV20-1|TRBJ2-7
CSASEGSYEQYF
TGCAGTGCTAGTGAGGGCTCCTACGAGCAGTACTTC
>.|TRBD1|TRBV5-1|TRBJ2-5
CASSFTGGQETQYF
TGCGCCAGCAGCTTTACAGGGGGCCAAGAGACCCAGTACTTC
>.|TRBD2|TRBV30|TRBJ2-7
CAWSVGRALVEQYF
TGTGCCTGGAGTGTAGGGAGGGCCTTGGTCGAGCAGTACTTC
>many|.|TRBV27|TRBJ1-2
CASSSTSEPYTF
TGTGCCAGCAGTTCCACGTCCGAGCCCTACACCTTC
>many|TRBD1|TRBV6-5|TRBJ1-5
CASSSQGDQPQHF
TGTGCCAGCAGTTCACAGGGGGACCAGCCCCAGCATTTT